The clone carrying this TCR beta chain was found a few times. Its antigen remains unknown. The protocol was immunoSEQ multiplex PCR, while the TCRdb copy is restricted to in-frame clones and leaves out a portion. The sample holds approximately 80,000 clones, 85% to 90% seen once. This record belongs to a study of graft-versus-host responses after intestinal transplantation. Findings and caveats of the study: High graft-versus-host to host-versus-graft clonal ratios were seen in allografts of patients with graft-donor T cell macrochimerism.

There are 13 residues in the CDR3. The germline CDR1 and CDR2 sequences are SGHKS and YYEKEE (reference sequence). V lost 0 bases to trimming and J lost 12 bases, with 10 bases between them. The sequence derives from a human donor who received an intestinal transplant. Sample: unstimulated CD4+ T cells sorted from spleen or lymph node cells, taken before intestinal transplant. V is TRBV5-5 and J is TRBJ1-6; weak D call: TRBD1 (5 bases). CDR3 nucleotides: TGTGCCAGCAGCTTGGAACGGGACTTACCCCTCCACTTT. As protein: CASSLERDLPLHF.